There are a few counts of the clone carrying this TCR beta chain. Its target is unknown. This specimen comes from a study of beta chain features in type 1 diabetes. General study findings and limits: Type 1 diabetes patients showed a moderate but significant shortening of TCRB CDR3s in all four CD4+ subsets. The study found that naive, central memory and Treg TCRB repertoires appeared more similar in patients than in healthy donors.

The authors reverse transcribed all of the isolated RNA, so sequencing captured expressed TCRB transcripts. Clones were sequenced by immunoSEQ multiplex PCR, and TCRdb holds only the in-frame ones, with some missing. Found here are over 20,000 clones, almost 50% of them singletons; the top ten hold 0.25% to 0.35%. This CDR3 contains 15 residues. In germline, CDR1 is SGHNT, CDR2 YYREEE (reference sequence). V was shortened by 4 bases and J by 3 bases, with 17 bases between the two germline ends. Over 95% purity was reached by all sorted populations. Sequenced input: stem cell memory CD4+ T cells from blood. The sequence was collected from a man younger than 40 with type 1 diabetes. This chain joins TRBV5-4 and TRBJ2-7; D perhaps matches TRBD2 (7 bases). CDR3 DNA sequence: TGTGCCAGCAGCCACCAGGGGCGGGAGTACTACGAGCAGTACTTC. Amino acids: CASSHQGREYYEQYF.